A selection of T cell receptor beta chains follows, all from one sample in a study of OX40 agonist ivuxolimab in advanced cancers. Sequenced by immunoSEQ multiplex PCR; TCRdb stores in-frame clones only, minus some. The table has 70,000 or so clones, more than 80% seen once. The specimen was CD4+ or CD8+ T cells sorted from blood, collected in a trial of the OX40 agonist ivuxolimab. The receptors here all came from an adult with an advanced solid tumor such as melanoma, head and neck, liver or kidney cancer. Each CDR3 is given without its conserved first and last residue. A D gene is named only where the DNA matches it firmly.

D gene,V gene,J gene,CDR3 protein
TRBD1,TRBV5-1,TRBJ2-7,ASSLGTVFNEQY
TRBD2,TRBV6-5,TRBJ2-7,ASSYSGGDYEQY
.,TRBV19,TRBJ1-1,ASSIADGNTEAF
.,TRBV7-3,TRBJ2-7,ASSLGVGEYEQY
TRBD1,TRBV13,TRBJ1-2,ASSLDWTGINYGYT
.,TRBV7-9,TRBJ2-5,ASSLIVDIQETQY
TRBD1,TRBV13,TRBJ1-6,ASSLGQGGSAPLH
.,TRBV27,TRBJ2-5,ASSLSPRPQETQY
TRBD2,TRBV10-3,TRBJ2-3,AISESRGGGDTDTQY
TRBD2,TRBV6-1,TRBJ2-5,ASTSNVVAGETQY
TRBD1,TRBV7-6,TRBJ1-6,ASSLARDSNSPLH
TRBD1,TRBV29-1,TRBJ2-1,SGRDSRYNEQF
.,TRBV9,TRBJ1-5,ASSVEGLNQPQH
TRBD1,TRBV19,TRBJ1-1,ASSILRTGKNTEAF
TRBD2,TRBV13,TRBJ2-5,ASRQRGGQETQY
TRBD1,TRBV14,TRBJ2-5,ASSQWTGQETQY
TRBD1,TRBV9,TRBJ2-1,ASSLTGGTGSNEQF
.,TRBV30,TRBJ1-5,AWAGQQPQH
TRBD1,TRBV19,TRBJ2-7,ASSIGTGFFYEQY
.,TRBV4-3,TRBJ2-2,ASSQELANTGELF
.,TRBV13,TRBJ1-1,ASSLWREGTF
.,TRBV7-6,TRBJ1-5,ASSLGRGQPQH
TRBD1,TRBV4-3,TRBJ2-7,ASSQGQGNSYEQY
.,TRBV6-1,TRBJ2-3,ASTEIGDTQY
.,TRBV6-5,TRBJ1-3,ASSYLSVSGNTIY
.,TRBV25-1,TRBJ1-5,ASSGQGSQPQH
.,TRBV4-1,TRBJ1-5,ASSQAQASNQPQH
.,TRBV16,TRBJ2-7,ASSQSTLYEQY
.,TRBV19,TRBJ2-7,ASRDSSSYEQY
TRBD2,TRBV7-6,TRBJ2-2,ASSLSREWGGELF
TRBD1,TRBV30,TRBJ2-7,AWSYGQGTYEQY
TRBD2,TRBV7-6,TRBJ2-1,ASSLGLAGYNEQF
.,TRBV27,TRBJ1-5,ASSADSYSNQPQH
.,TRBV7-2,TRBJ1-2,ASSLVQLNYGYT
TRBD2,TRBV27,TRBJ2-2,ASSFIGGDTGELF
TRBD2,TRBV30,TRBJ2-3,AWSAERGGTDTQY
.,TRBV6-1,TRBJ1-3,ASSIGFLSGNTIY
TRBD2,TRBV7-9,TRBJ2-1,ASTDLAGDVNEQF
.,TRBV4-3,TRBJ2-7,ASSQDQGYEQY
.,TRBV21-1,TRBJ2-1,ASSKDDTTTSNEQF
TRBD1,TRBV29-1,TRBJ1-4,SVEDLAGGRIEKLF
TRBD1,TRBV6-1,TRBJ1-5,ASSEGWTGTMPQH